The TCR beta chain under discussion was sequenced for a study of T cell clonality in common variable immunodeficiency. Study-level results: CVID subjects showed higher TCRbeta clonality than healthy controls. What drives increased CVID clonality needs T cell subpopulation sequencing.

Profiled with immunoSEQ multiplex PCR; TCRdb holds only in-frame clones, not every one. The sample has tens of thousands of clones, none seen only once. In its sample, this clone was seen many times. Its antigen is unidentified. The CDR3 end is not reached by the read, which stops 3 residues before it; the germline J gene fills it in. The CDR3 has 16 residues. V was pared by 0 bases and J by 0 bases, with 6 bases of the junction left unmatched. CDR1 is GTSNPN, CDR2 SVGIG, per germline (reference sequence). The sequence came from a person aged 18 to 69 in good health. This chain links TRBV30 with TRBJ2-7, with TRBD1 matching over 9 bases. Sequenced material: peripheral blood mononuclear cells. The part of the CDR3 DNA that was read is TGTGCCTGGAGTGTAAGGGGGACAGGGCTCTCCTACGAG. Its translation is CAWSVRGTGLSYE. The full CDR3 sequence reads CAWSVRGTGLSYEQYF.